The rows below give T cell receptor beta chains drawn from one sample of a study of blood T cell repertoires in COVID-19. Repertoires were generated with immunoSEQ multiplex PCR, while TCRdb's copy carries only in-frame clones and drops some. In the table there are roughly 8,200 clones, approximately 84% of which are singletons. Sequenced material: peripheral blood. These TCRs come from a human donor with active COVID-19. The donor label of this sample is uncertain. Both conserved end residues are part of each CDR3. Fields, in order: V gene, J gene, D gene, clone size, CDR3 protein, CDR3 DNA. A D gene is named only where the DNA matches it firmly. The listing skips clone size in some rows; elsewhere it reads once, few, many or a size class.

TRBV11-3,TRBJ1-1,-,-,CASSQIGAEAFF,TGTGCCAGCAGCCAAATAGGGGCTGAAGCTTTCTTT
TRBV11-2,TRBJ2-4,TRBD1,-,CASSLGGGANIQYF,TGTGCCAGCAGCTTAGGAGGGGGCGCAAACATTCAGTACTTC
TRBV5-1,TRBJ2-1,TRBD2,-,CASSFGLAGVEQFF,TGCGCCAGCAGCTTTGGGCTAGCGGGGGTCGAGCAGTTCTTC
TRBV28,TRBJ2-3,-,-,CASSLGGNPTDTQYF,TGTGCCAGCAGTTTAGGCGGGAACCCCACAGATACGCAGTATTTT
TRBV13,TRBJ2-7,TRBD1,-,CASSLGGTGGLAGYEQYF,TGTGCCAGCAGCTTAGGAGGGACAGGGGGACTAGCCGGCTACGAGCAGTACTTC
TRBV6-6,TRBJ2-4,-,once,CASSWLQGNKNIQYF,TGTGCCAGCAGTTGGTTACAGGGAAACAAAAACATTCAGTACTTC
TRBV4-1,TRBJ2-2,TRBD2,-,CASRLAGRAGELFF,TGCGCCAGCAGACTCGCAGGGAGGGCCGGGGAGCTGTTTTTT
TRBV12-5,TRBJ1-2,TRBD1,-,CASDRTGSNYGYTF,TGTGCTAGTGATAGGACAGGGTCTAACTATGGCTACACCTTC
TRBV29-1,TRBJ2-7,-,-,CSVEDPIQTQNEQYF,TGCAGCGTTGAAGATCCTATACAGACCCAAAACGAGCAGTACTTC
TRBV4-1,TRBJ2-1,-,-,CASSQEHREGNEQFF,TGCGCCAGCAGCCAAGAGCACCGGGAAGGAAATGAGCAGTTCTTC
TRBV7-6,TRBJ1-1,-,-,CASSLEPGDTEAFF,TGTGCCAGCAGCTTAGAGCCGGGGGACACTGAAGCTTTCTTT
TRBV5-1,TRBJ2-1,-,-,CASSLASTAPGNEQFF,TGCGCCAGCAGCTTGGCCTCCACGGCCCCGGGCAATGAGCAGTTCTTC
TRBV24-1,TRBJ2-5,TRBD1,-,CATSEGTGVETQYF,TGTGCCACCAGTGAGGGGACAGGGGTGGAGACCCAGTACTTC
TRBV29-1,TRBJ2-5,TRBD1,once,CSVDGTGWQETQYF,TGCAGCGTTGATGGGACAGGGTGGCAAGAGACCCAGTACTTC
TRBV28,TRBJ1-5,-,-,CASSLEGEGWQPQHF,TGTGCCAGCAGTTTAGAGGGGGAAGGCTGGCAGCCCCAGCATTTT